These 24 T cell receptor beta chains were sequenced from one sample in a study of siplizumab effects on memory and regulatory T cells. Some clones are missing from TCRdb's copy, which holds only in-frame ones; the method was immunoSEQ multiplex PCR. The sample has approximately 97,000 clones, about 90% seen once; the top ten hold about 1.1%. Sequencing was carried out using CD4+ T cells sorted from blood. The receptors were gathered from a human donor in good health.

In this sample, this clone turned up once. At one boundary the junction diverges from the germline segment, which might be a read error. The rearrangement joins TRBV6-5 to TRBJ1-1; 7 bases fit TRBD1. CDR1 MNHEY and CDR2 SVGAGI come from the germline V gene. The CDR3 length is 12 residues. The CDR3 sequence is CASSDTGARSSF. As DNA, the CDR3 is TGTGCCAGCAGCGATACAGGGGCCCGCTCCTCCTTT.

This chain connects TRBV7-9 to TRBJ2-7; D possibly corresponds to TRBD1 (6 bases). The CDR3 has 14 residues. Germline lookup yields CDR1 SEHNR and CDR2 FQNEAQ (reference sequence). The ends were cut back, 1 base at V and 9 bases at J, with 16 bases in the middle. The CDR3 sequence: CASSLGTQGRRQYF. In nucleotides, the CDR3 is TGTGCCAGCAGCTTAGGGACACAGGGTAGAAGGCAGTACTTC.

CDR3 DNA: TGTGCCAGCAGTGAAGTACTTCGGGACAGTGAAGCTTTCTTT. This encodes CASSEVLRDSEAFF. The gene calls are TRBV6-1 and TRBJ1-1, with 7 positions matching TRBD1. Looked up from germline, CDR1 is MNHNS and CDR2 is SASEGT. Trimming took 1 base from V and 7 from J; bases not matched to a gene: 6. The CDR3 runs to 14 residues.

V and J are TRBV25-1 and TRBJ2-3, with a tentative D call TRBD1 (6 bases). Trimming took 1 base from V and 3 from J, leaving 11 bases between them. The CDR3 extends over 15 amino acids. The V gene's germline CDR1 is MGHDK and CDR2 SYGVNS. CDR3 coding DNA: TGTGCCAGCAGTGAATTCACAGGGCGGACAGATACGCAGTATTTT. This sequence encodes CASSEFTGRTDTQYF.

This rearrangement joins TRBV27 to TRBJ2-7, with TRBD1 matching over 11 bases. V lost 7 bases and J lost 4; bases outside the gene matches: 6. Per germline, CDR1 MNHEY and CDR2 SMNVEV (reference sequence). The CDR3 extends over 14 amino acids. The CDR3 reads CASNTGDRGYEQYF. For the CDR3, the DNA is TGTGCCAGCAACACGGGGGACAGGGGGTACGAGCAGTACTTC.

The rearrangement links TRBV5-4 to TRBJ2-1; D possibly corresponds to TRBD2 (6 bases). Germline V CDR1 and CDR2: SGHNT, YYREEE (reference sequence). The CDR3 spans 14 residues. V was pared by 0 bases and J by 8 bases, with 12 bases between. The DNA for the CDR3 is TGTGCCAGCAGCTTGGCCCTTAAGCGGGATGAGCAGTTCTTC. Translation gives CASSLALKRDEQFF.

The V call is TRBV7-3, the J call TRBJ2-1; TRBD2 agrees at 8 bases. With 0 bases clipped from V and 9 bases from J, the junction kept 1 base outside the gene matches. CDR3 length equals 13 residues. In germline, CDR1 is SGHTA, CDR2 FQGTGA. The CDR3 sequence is CASSLTRGVEQFF. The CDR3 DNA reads TGTGCCAGCAGCTTAACGCGGGGGGTTGAGCAGTTCTTC.

CDR3 in amino acids: CASSPIQGRRETQYF. The CDR3 nucleotides are TGTGCCAGCAGTCCGATACAGGGGCGGAGGGAGACCCAGTACTTC. The chain recombines TRBV27 with TRBJ2-5, with 7 bases that match TRBD1. The CDR3 is 15 residues long. CDR1 is MNHEY, CDR2 SMNVEV, per germline (reference sequence). The V segment lost 5 bases and the J segment 5 bases; nucleotides outside the gene matches: 11.

As DNA, the CDR3 is TGCAGCGGGGCCCGGCCCCGCACAGATACGCAGTATTTT. This encodes CSGARPRTDTQYF. The V call is TRBV29-1, the J call TRBJ2-3; D is unclear. CDR3 length: 13 amino acids. CDR1 and CDR2 from the germline V gene are SQVTM and ANQGSEA. Trimming took 7 bases from V and 1 from J, leaving 12 bases between them.

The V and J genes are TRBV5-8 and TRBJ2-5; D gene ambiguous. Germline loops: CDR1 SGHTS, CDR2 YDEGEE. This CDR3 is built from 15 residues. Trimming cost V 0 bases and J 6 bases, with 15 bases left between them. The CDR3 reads CASSLAVRQAKTQYF. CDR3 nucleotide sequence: TGTGCCAGCAGCTTGGCGGTGAGGCAGGCAAAGACCCAGTACTTC.

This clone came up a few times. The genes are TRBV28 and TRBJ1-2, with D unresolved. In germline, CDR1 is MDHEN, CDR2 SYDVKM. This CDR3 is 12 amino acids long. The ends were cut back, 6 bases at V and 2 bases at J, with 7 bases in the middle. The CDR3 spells CASRDGNYGYTF. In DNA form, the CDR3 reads TGTGCCAGCAGAGACGGGAACTATGGCTACACCTTC.

In DNA, the CDR3 is TGCGCCAGCAGCTTGACGGGGGATCGGGCTGAAGCTTTCTTT. Amino acids: CASSLTGDRAEAFF. The chain links TRBV5-1 to TRBJ1-1; perhaps TRBD1 as D (5 bases). CDR1 is SGHRS, CDR2 YFSETQ, per germline. Between the trimmed V and J ends, which lost 1 base and 6 bases, there was a span of 13 bases. CDR3 length equals 14 residues.

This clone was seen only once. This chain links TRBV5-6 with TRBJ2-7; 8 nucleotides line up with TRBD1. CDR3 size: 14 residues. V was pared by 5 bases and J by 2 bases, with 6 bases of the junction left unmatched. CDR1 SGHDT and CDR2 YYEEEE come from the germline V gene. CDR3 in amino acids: CASRTGTGAYEQYF. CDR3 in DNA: TGTGCCAGCAGAACCGGGACAGGAGCCTACGAGCAGTACTTC.

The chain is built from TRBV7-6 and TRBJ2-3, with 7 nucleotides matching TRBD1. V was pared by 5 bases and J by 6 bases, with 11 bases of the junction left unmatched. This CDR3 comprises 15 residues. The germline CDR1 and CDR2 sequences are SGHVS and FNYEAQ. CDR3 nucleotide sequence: TGTGCCAGCAGCACGACAGGGAGTCACAGCGATACGCAGTATTTT. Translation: CASSTTGSHSDTQYF.

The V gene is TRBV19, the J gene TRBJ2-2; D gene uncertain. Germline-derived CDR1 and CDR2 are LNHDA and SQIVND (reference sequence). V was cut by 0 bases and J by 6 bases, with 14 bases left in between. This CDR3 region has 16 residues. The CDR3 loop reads CASSIDLFPIPGELFF. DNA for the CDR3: TGTGCCAGTAGTATAGATCTTTTTCCCATTCCCGGGGAGCTGTTTTTT.

The chain's CDR3 is CASSLDSGTSGEQYF. The CDR3 coding sequence is TGTGCCAGCAGCTTAGATTCCGGGACCTCGGGCGAGCAGTACTTC. The chain joins TRBV11-3 to TRBJ2-7; D is tentatively TRBD1 or TRBD2 (5 bases each). Trimming left V 0 bases short and J 6 bases short, with 15 bases between. The CDR3 is 15 residues long. Germline lookup yields CDR1 SGHNT and CDR2 YENEEA.

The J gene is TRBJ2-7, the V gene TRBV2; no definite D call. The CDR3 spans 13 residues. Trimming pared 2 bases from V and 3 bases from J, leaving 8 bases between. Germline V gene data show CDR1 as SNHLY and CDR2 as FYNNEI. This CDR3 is CASSERQLYEQYF. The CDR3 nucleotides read TGTGCCAGCAGTGAACGGCAGCTCTACGAGCAGTACTTC.

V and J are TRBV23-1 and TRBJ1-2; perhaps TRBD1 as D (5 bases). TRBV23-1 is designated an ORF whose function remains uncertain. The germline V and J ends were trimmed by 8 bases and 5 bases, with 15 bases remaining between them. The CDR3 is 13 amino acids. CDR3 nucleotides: TGCGCCAGCTTCCAGACAGATTGTTATGGCTACACCTTC. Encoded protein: CASFQTDCYGYTF.

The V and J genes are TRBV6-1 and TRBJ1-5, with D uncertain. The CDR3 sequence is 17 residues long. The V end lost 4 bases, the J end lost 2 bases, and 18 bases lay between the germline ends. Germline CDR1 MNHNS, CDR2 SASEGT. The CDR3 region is CASSGEGNVFGNQPQHF. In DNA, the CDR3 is TGTGCCAGCAGTGGTGAGGGTAATGTTTTTGGCAATCAGCCCCAGCATTTT.

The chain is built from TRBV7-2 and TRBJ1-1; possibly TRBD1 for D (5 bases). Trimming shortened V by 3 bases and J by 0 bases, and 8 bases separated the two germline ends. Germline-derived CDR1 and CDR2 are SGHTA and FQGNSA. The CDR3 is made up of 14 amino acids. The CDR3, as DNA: TGTGCCAGCAGCTTCCGACAGATGAACACTGAAGCTTTCTTT. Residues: CASSFRQMNTEAFF.

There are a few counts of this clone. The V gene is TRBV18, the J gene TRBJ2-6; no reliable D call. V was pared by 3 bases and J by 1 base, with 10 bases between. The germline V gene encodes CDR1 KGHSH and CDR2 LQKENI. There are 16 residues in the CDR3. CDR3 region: CASSPRDRSGANVLTF. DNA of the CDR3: TGTGCCAGCTCACCTAGAGATCGTTCTGGGGCCAACGTCCTGACTTTC.

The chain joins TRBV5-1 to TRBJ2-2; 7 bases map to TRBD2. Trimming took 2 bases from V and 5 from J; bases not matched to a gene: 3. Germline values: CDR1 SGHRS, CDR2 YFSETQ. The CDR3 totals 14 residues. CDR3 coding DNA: TGCGCCAGCAGCTTAGCGGGGATAACCGGGGAGCTGTTTTTT. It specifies CASSLAGITGELFF.

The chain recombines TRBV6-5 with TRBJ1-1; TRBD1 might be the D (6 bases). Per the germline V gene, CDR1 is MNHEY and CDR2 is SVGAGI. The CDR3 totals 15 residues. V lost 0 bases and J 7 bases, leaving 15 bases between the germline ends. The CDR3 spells CASSYSEVGAGEAFF. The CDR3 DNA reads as TGTGCCAGCAGTTACTCCGAAGTGGGGGCAGGTGAAGCTTTCTTT.

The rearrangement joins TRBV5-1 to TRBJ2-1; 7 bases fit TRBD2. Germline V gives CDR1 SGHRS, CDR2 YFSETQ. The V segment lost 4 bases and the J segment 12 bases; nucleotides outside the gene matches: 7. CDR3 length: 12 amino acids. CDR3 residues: CASSAPSGMQFF. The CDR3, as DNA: TGCGCCAGCAGCGCTCCGAGCGGGATGCAGTTCTTC. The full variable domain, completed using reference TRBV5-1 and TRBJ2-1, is KAGVTQTPRYLIKTRGQQVTLSCSPISGHRSVSWYQQTPGQGLQFLFEYFSETQRNKGNFPGRFSGRQFSNSRSEMNVSTLELGDSALYLCASSAPSGMQFFGPGTRLTVL.